This T cell receptor beta chain was documented in a study of T cell changes during pregnancy in multiple sclerosis. Data came from immunoSEQ multiplex PCR; TCRdb stores just in-frame clones and leaves some out. Here the sample spans 70,000 or so clones, just over 90% being singletons. Germline V gene sequence: CDR1 MDHEN, CDR2 SYDVKM. The CDR3 is 13 residues long. V lost 10 bases and J 3 bases, leaving 13 bases between the germline ends. This TCR came from a female donor with multiple sclerosis, enrolled in a pregnancy study. The rearrangement links TRBV28 to TRBJ1-5; unclear D gene. Sequencing used CD4+ T cells from peripheral blood mononuclear cells, obtained before pregnancy. The CDR3: CATTRGANQPQHF. The CDR3 nucleotides are TGTGCCACCACCCGGGGAGCCAATCAGCCCCAGCATTTT.